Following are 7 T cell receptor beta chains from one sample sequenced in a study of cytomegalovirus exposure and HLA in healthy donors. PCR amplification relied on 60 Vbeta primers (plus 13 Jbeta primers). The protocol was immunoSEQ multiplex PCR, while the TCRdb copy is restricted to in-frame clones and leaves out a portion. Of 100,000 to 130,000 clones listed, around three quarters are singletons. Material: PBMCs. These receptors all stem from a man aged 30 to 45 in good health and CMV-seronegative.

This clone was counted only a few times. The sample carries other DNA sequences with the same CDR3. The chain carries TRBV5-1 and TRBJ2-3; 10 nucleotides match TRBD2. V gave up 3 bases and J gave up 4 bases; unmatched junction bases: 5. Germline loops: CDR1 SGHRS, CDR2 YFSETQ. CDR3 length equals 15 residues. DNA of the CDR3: TGCGCCAGCAGCTCCTTGAGCGGGGGGGCAGATACGCAGTATTTT. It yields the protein CASSSLSGGADTQYF.

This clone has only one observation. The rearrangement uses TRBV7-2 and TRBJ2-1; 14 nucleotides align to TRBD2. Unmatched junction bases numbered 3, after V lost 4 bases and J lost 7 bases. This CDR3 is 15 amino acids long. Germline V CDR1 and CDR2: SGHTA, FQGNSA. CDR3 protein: CASSSGLAGVNEQFF. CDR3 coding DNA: TGTGCCAGCAGCTCGGGACTAGCGGGAGTAAATGAGCAGTTCTTC.

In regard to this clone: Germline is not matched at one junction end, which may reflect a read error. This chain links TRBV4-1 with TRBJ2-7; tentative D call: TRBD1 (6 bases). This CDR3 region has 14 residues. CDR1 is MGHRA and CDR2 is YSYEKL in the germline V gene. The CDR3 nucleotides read TGCGCCAGCAGCCAGGACAGTTCTCCCTACGAGCGGTACTTC. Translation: CASSQDSSPYERYF.

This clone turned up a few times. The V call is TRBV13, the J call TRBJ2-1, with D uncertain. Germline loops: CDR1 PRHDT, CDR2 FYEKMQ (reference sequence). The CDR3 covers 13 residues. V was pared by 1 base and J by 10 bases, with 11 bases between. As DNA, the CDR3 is TGTGCCAGCAGCTTAGCGGCGGTCCGGGAGCAGTTCTTC. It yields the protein CASSLAAVREQFF. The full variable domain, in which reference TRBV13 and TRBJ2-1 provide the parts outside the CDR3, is AAGVIQSPRHLIKEKRETATLKCYPIPRHDTVYWYQQGPGQDPQFLISFYEKMQSDKGSIPDRFSAQQFSDYHSELNMSSLELGDSALYFCASSLAAVREQFFGPGTRLTVL.

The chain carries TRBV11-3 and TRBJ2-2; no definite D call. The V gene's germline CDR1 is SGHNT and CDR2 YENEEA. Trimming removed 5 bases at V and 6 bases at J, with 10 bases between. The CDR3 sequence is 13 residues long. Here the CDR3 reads CASSHNSAGELFF. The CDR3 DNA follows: TGTGCCAGCAGCCATAACTCCGCCGGGGAGCTGTTTTTT.

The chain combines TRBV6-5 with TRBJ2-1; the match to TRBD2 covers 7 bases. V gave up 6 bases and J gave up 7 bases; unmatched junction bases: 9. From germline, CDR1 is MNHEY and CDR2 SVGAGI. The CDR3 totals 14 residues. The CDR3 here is CASRPTSVVNEQFF. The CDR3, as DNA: TGTGCCAGCAGACCTACTAGCGTCGTAAATGAGCAGTTCTTC.

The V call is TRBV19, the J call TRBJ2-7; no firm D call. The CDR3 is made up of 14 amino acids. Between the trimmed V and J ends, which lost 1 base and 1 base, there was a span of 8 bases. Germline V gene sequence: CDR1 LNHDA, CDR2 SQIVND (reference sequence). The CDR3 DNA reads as TGTGCCAGTAGTATAGCCAGCGATTCCTACGAGCAGTACTTC. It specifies CASSIASDSYEQYF.